Listed below are T cell receptor beta chains from one sample, sequenced in a study of glioma-infiltrating T cells after dendritic cell vaccination. Sequencing was performed with immunoSEQ multiplex PCR; in TCRdb, only in-frame clones are kept and a portion is missing. The sample gives tens of thousands of clones, about four fifths of which show up once; about a sixth is in the top ten. This material consisted of blood, taken after dendritic cell vaccination. These receptors all come from a human donor with glioblastoma. CDR3s include the opening cysteine and the closing phenylalanine or tryptophan. A D gene is named only where the DNA matches it firmly. The size of a clone is reported for some rows only, either as once, few or many, or as a class for expanded clones.

d_call	clone_size	v_call	cdr3_length	j_call	cdr3_aa	cdr3_nt
TRBD1	.	TRBV4-1	18	TRBJ2-7	CASSQSGTGGITSYEQYF	TGCGCCAGCAGCCAATCCGGGACAGGGGGGATCACGTCCTACGAGCAGTACTTC
.	.	TRBV4-1	15	TRBJ2-1	CASRPNPTGGYEQFF	TGCGCCAGCAGACCCAACCCCACCGGGGGTTATGAGCAGTTCTTC
.	few	TRBV28	12	TRBJ1-5	CASGTGNQPQHF	TGTGCCAGCGGCACAGGCAATCAGCCCCAGCATTTT
.	.	TRBV19	14	TRBJ1-1	CASSMTELGTEAFF	TGTGCCAGTAGTATGACGGAGTTGGGCACTGAAGCTTTCTTT
TRBD1	.	TRBV5-1	14	TRBJ1-2	CASREQGMAYGYTF	TGCGCCAGCAGGGAACAGGGGATGGCCTATGGCTACACCTTC
.	.	TRBV7-2	14	TRBJ1-1	CASSSRGGDTEAFF	TGTGCCAGCAGCTCGAGGGGAGGGGACACTGAAGCTTTCTTT
TRBD2	.	TRBV6-5	15	TRBJ2-7	CASSRANSGGYEQYF	TGTGCCAGCAGCCGCGCTAATAGCGGGGGCTACGAGCAGTACTTC
TRBD2	.	TRBV5-1	13	TRBJ2-7	CASSLRGGYEQYF	TGCGCCAGCAGCCTCCGGGGGGGCTACGAGCAGTACTTC
.	.	TRBV10-3	15	TRBJ2-2	CAISAVREDTGELFF	TGTGCCATCAGTGCGGTCAGGGAGGACACCGGGGAGCTGTTTTTT
.	once	TRBV7-3	15	TRBJ2-1	CASSLTPGENNEQFF	TGTGCCAGCAGCTTAACGCCGGGAGAAAACAATGAGCAGTTCTTC
.	.	TRBV11-3	17	TRBJ2-4	CASSYRSDVGEENIQYF	TGTGCCAGCAGCTACAGATCGGACGTGGGAGAAGAAAACATTCAGTACTTC
TRBD1	few	TRBV19	15	TRBJ1-2	CASSMASGGSYGYTF	TGTGCCAGTAGTATGGCGTCAGGGGGAAGCTATGGCTACACCTTC
TRBD1	.	TRBV6-1	16	TRBJ2-2	CASSEGDRANTGELFF	TGTGCCAGCAGTGAAGGGGACAGGGCGAACACCGGGGAGCTGTTTTTT
TRBD1	.	TRBV19	15	TRBJ2-7	CASSTPGQGLYEQYF	TGTGCCAGTAGTACACCGGGACAGGGTTTGTACGAGCAGTACTTC
.	.	TRBV9	21	TRBJ1-2	CASSGEGLTSMPLTSNYGYTF	TGTGCCAGCAGCGGAGAGGGTTTGACAAGTATGCCTCTAACAAGTAACTATGGCTACACCTTC
TRBD1	.	TRBV5-4	18	TRBJ2-4	CASSPGQGRMGDKNIQYF	TGTGCCAGCAGCCCCGGACAGGGAAGGATGGGGGACAAAAACATTCAGTACTTC
TRBD1	.	TRBV6-5	13	TRBJ1-6	CASRRGQNSPLHF	TGTGCCAGCAGGAGGGGACAGAATTCACCCCTCCACTTT
.	.	TRBV13	15	TRBJ1-1	CASSAPPERSIRAFF	TGTGCCAGCAGCGCCCCCCCGGAACGGAGTATTCGAGCTTTCTTT
.	.	TRBV5-1	15	TRBJ1-5	CASSLDGAGDQPQHF	TGCGCCAGCAGCTTGGATGGGGCCGGAGATCAGCCCCAGCATTTT
.	.	TRBV4-3	15	TRBJ1-4	CASSQEGAGNEKLFF	TGCGCCAGCAGCCAAGAAGGGGCAGGGAATGAAAAACTGTTTTTT
TRBD1	few	TRBV5-6	19	TRBJ1-5	CASSLAVGTGEYSNQPQHF	TGTGCCAGCAGCTTGGCCGTAGGGACAGGGGAATATAGCAATCAGCCCCAGCATTTT
TRBD1	.	TRBV6-1	14	TRBJ2-5	CASGWTGGQETQYF	TGTGCCAGCGGGTGGACAGGGGGTCAAGAGACCCAGTACTTC
.	.	TRBV29-1	17	TRBJ2-1	CSVEGAFAGALRDEQFF	TGCAGCGTTGAAGGGGCGTTTGCGGGGGCCCTACGAGATGAGCAGTTCTTC
.	.	TRBV5-6	14	TRBJ1-5	CASSLYGSNQPQHF	TGTGCCAGCAGCTTGTACGGTAGCAATCAGCCCCAGCATTTT
TRBD1	.	TRBV7-2	15	TRBJ2-5	CASSFRTQGGETQYF	TGTGCCAGCAGCTTTCGGACACAGGGGGGAGAGACCCAGTACTTC
.	.	TRBV7-7	14	TRBJ1-1	CASSFKVSGTEAFF	TGTGCTAGCAGCTTCAAGGTAAGCGGCACTGAAGCTTTCTTT
TRBD1	.	TRBV9	14	TRBJ2-3	CASRRGQVTDTQYF	TGTGCCAGCCGGCGGGGACAGGTCACAGATACGCAGTATTTT
.	.	TRBV5-6	15	TRBJ2-7	CASSLREASSYEQYF	TGTGCCAGCAGCCTCAGGGAGGCCTCCTCCTACGAGCAGTACTTC
.	.	TRBV4-1	16	TRBJ2-3	CASSRQGGASTDTQYF	TGCGCCAGCAGCCGACAAGGGGGGGCGAGCACAGATACGCAGTATTTT
TRBD2	.	TRBV2	14	TRBJ2-1	CASRGTITYNEQFF	TGTGCCAGCAGGGGGACTATTACCTACAATGAGCAGTTCTTC
.	.	TRBV30	14	TRBJ1-3	CAWSLRDWRNTIYF	TGTGCCTGGAGTCTAAGGGACTGGAGAAACACCATATATTTT
.	.	TRBV7-9	18	TRBJ1-1	CASSLGRQVGQSNTEAFF	TGTGCCAGCAGCTTAGGTCGACAGGTGGGTCAATCGAACACTGAAGCTTTCTTT
TRBD1	.	TRBV19	12	TRBJ1-2	CASRGTGLGYTF	TGTGCCAGTAGGGGGACAGGGCTCGGCTACACCTTC
.	.	TRBV6-5	15	TRBJ1-1	CASSYSTGGDTEAFF	TGTGCCAGCAGTTACTCGACGGGGGGCGATACTGAAGCTTTCTTT
.	.	TRBV4-1	15	TRBJ1-5	CASSQVRQPNWPQHF	TGCGCCAGCAGCCAAGTTAGACAACCCAATTGGCCCCAGCATTTT
TRBD2	.	TRBV6-6	15	TRBJ2-1	CASKVAGASYNEQFF	TGTGCCAGCAAAGTAGCGGGGGCCTCCTACAATGAGCAGTTCTTC
.	.	TRBV29-1	12	TRBJ2-3	CSVAVAADTQYF	TGCAGCGTTGCAGTAGCCGCAGATACGCAGTATTTT
.	.	TRBV30	15	TRBJ2-2	CASHQGTTDTGELFF	TGTGCCTCCCACCAGGGAACTACGGACACCGGGGAGCTGTTTTTT
.	.	TRBV5-1	15	TRBJ1-2	CASSTHWDNLYGYTF	TGCGCCAGCAGCACACATTGGGACAACCTCTATGGCTACACCTTC
.	.	TRBV28	14	TRBJ1-4	CASSSLGVGEKLFF	TGTGCCAGCAGCTCTCTAGGGGTCGGTGAAAAACTGTTTTTT
.	.	TRBV6-5	14	TRBJ1-1	CASSYSIGDTEAFF	TGTGCCAGCAGTTACTCGATAGGGGACACTGAAGCTTTCTTT
TRBD1	.	TRBV7-9	18	TRBJ2-7	CASSTRTGPYSILYEQYF	TGTGCCAGCAGCACACGGACAGGGCCCTACTCCATCCTATACGAGCAGTACTTC
TRBD1	.	TRBV25-1	17	TRBJ1-6	CASSENPGQTENSPLHF	TGTGCCAGCAGTGAGAACCCGGGACAGACGGAAAATTCACCCCTCCACTTT
.	.	TRBV6-1	15	TRBJ1-2	CASSVSQGAVYGYTF	TGTGCCAGCAGTGTTAGCCAGGGTGCAGTCTATGGCTACACCTTC
.	.	TRBV6-5	16	TRBJ1-2	CASSYSVYSGLSGYTF	TGTGCCAGCAGTTACTCGGTCTACTCTGGTCTGAGTGGCTACACCTTC
.	once	TRBV23-1	17	TRBJ1-1	CASSQSYPEGVNTEAFF	TGCGCCAGCAGTCAATCCTACCCCGAGGGAGTGAACACTGAAGCTTTCTTT
.	.	TRBV5-8	14	TRBJ1-2	CASSPTAGDYGYTF	TGTGCCAGCAGCCCCACCGCAGGGGACTATGGCTACACCTTC
TRBD1	.	TRBV7-8	15	TRBJ1-5	CASSLTGTVNQPQHF	TGTGCCAGCAGCTTAACAGGGACAGTCAATCAGCCCCAGCATTTT
.	few	TRBV6-1	16	TRBJ2-1	CASSEVNWRGYNEQFF	TGTGCCAGCAGTGAAGTTAACTGGAGAGGCTACAATGAGCAGTTCTTC
.	.	TRBV7-8	16	TRBJ2-4	CASSKTRGIAKNIQYF	TGTGCCAGCAGCAAAACGCGGGGAATAGCCAAAAACATTCAGTACTTC
.	.	TRBV4-2	16	TRBJ2-1	CASSQDPGLGYNEQFF	TGTGCCAGCAGCCAAGATCCAGGGTTGGGGTACAATGAGCAGTTCTTC
TRBD1	.	TRBV7-9	16	TRBJ2-7	CASSPSPGQGLGEQYF	TGTGCCAGCAGCCCTAGCCCGGGACAGGGTTTAGGCGAGCAGTACTTC
.	.	TRBV19	13	TRBJ1-5	CASSIQGVEAQHF	TGTGCCAGTAGTATCCAGGGTGTTGAGGCCCAGCATTTT
.	.	TRBV25-1	14	TRBJ1-5	CASSEWDTNQPQHF	TGTGCCAGCAGTGAATGGGACACTAATCAGCCCCAGCATTTT
.	.	TRBV11-3	14	TRBJ1-1	CASSYTGRDTEAFF	TGTGCCAGCAGCTATACAGGGAGGGACACTGAAGCTTTCTTT
.	once	TRBV27	17	TRBJ2-7	CASSSTARGIPHYEQYF	TGTGCCAGCAGCTCAACCGCGCGGGGAATCCCCCACTACGAGCAGTACTTC
.	.	TRBV5-1	15	TRBJ2-3	CASSDYGGNTDTQYF	TGCGCCAGCAGCGACTATGGAGGAAACACAGATACGCAGTATTTT
TRBD1	.	TRBV10-3	14	TRBJ1-2	CAITRQGGNYGYTF	TGTGCCATCACGCGGCAGGGGGGAAACTATGGCTACACCTTC
.	.	TRBV4-1	16	TRBJ2-3	CASSRGLAARTDTQYF	TGCGCCAGCAGCCGGGGGCTCGCAGCTCGCACAGATACGCAGTATTTT
.	.	TRBV30	19	TRBJ2-7	CAWRSPLGLGRENDYEQYF	TGTGCCTGGAGAAGCCCCTTAGGATTGGGACGGGAGAACGACTACGAGCAGTACTTC